One sample yielded the 18 T cell receptor beta chains listed below, sequenced in a study of blood T cell repertoires in COVID-19. TCRdb keeps only in-frame clones here, not all; method: immunoSEQ multiplex PCR. The data contain about 69,000 clones, 80% to 85% of them seen just once; the ten biggest clones take up approximately 25%. Material: peripheral blood. These receptors originate from a human donor in a cohort sampled during active COVID-19.

The CDR3 coding sequence is TGTGCCATTAATAGACAGGGGGCAGGGGATACGCAGTATTTT. It is translated as CAINRQGAGDTQYF. The chain joins TRBV2 to TRBJ2-3; 10 positions agree with TRBD1. The germline V gene encodes CDR1 SNHLY and CDR2 FYNNEI. With 10 bases clipped from V and 6 bases from J, the junction kept 10 bases outside the gene matches. The CDR3 runs 14 residues.

V and J are TRBV23-1 and TRBJ1-6; a weak D match, TRBD1 (5 bases). TRBV23-1 counts as an open reading frame of uncertain function. The ends were cut back, 5 bases at V and 0 bases at J, with 11 bases in the middle. The CDR3 sequence is 16 residues long. CDR3 coding DNA: TGCGCCAGCAGTGACTCAGGGAACTCCTATAATTCACCCCTCCACTTT. The encoded protein is CASSDSGNSYNSPLHF.

This sequence joins TRBV5-6 and TRBJ1-2, with D uncertain. Germline values: CDR1 SGHDT, CDR2 YYEEEE. Trimming shortened V by 1 base and J by 6 bases, and 10 bases separated the two germline ends. CDR3 length: 13 amino acids. This CDR3 is CASSLRGEDGYTF. The CDR3 DNA sequence: TGTGCCAGCAGCTTGCGCGGGGAAGATGGCTACACCTTC.

The chain employs TRBV7-2 and TRBJ1-3; D is possibly TRBD1 (6 bases). The CDR3 length is 16 residues. Germline-derived CDR1 and CDR2 are SGHTA and FQGNSA. With 1 base removed from V and 4 bases from J, the gap between germline ends came to 14 bases. CDR3 sequence: CASSLVAGAMGNTIYF. CDR3 coding DNA: TGTGCCAGCAGCTTAGTTGCGGGGGCAATGGGAAACACCATATATTTT.

This clone was picked up many times. In DNA, the CDR3 is TGTGCCAGCAGTTACTCGAGGGATGGCACCGGGGAGCTGTTTTTT. Amino acids: CASSYSRDGTGELFF. The chain recombines TRBV6-6 with TRBJ2-2; a weak D match, TRBD2 (5 bases). The CDR3 runs to 15 residues. Trimming stripped 0 bases from V and 4 bases from J, with 9 bases between. Germline CDR1 MNHNY, CDR2 SVGAGI (reference sequence).

The V and J genes are TRBV10-1 and TRBJ2-3; 9 bases align to TRBD2. The length of the CDR3 is 15 residues. CDR1 and CDR2 from the germline V gene are WNHNN and SYGVQD (reference sequence). With 3 bases clipped from V and 4 bases from J, the junction kept 5 bases outside the gene matches. The CDR3 DNA is TGCGCCAGCAGTGATAAGGGACTAGCCTCAGATACGCAGTATTTT. It encodes CASSDKGLASDTQYF.

The chain joins TRBV12-3 or TRBV12-4 to TRBJ2-3, with D unclear. V was cut by 3 bases and J by 2 bases, with 6 bases left in between. CDR3 length equals 13 residues. The CDR3 DNA is TGTGCCAGCAGTTTTTTATTCACAGATACGCAGTATTTT. Amino acid sequence: CASSFLFTDTQYF.

The rearrangement links TRBV5-1 to TRBJ2-3, with D uncertain. CDR3 length: 13 residues. Germline CDR1 reads SGHRS; CDR2 reads YFSETQ. V was clipped by 4 bases and J by 3 bases, with 9 bases between them. The DNA for the CDR3 is TGCGCCAGCAGCGTCAGTCCAACAGATACGCAGTATTTT. The encoded protein is CASSVSPTDTQYF.

CDR3 sequence: CASSQETGVYEQYF. The CDR3 DNA follows: TGCGCCAGCAGCCAAGAAACAGGTGTATACGAGCAGTACTTC. J is TRBJ2-7 and V is TRBV4-1, with D possibly being TRBD1 (5 bases). V lost 0 bases and J 4 bases, leaving 10 bases between the germline ends. This CDR3 has 14 amino acids. Per germline, CDR1 MGHRA and CDR2 YSYEKL.

The CDR3 nucleotides are TGTGCCAGTAGTCCAACGGGGAGTAGGCCCCAGCATTTT. Translation gives CASSPTGSRPQHF. The gene calls are TRBV19 and TRBJ1-5; D ambiguous. V was cut by 5 bases and J by 9 bases, with 14 bases left in between. Germline V gene sequence: CDR1 LNHDA, CDR2 SQIVND (reference sequence). The CDR3 totals 13 residues.

This clone was counted a single time. CDR3 sequence reads: CASKGLINQPQHF. For the CDR3, the DNA is TGTGCCAGCAAGGGACTGATCAATCAGCCCCAGCATTTT. The rearrangement joins TRBV2 to TRBJ1-5; possibly TRBD1 for D (5 bases). The CDR3 loop spans 13 amino acids. Germline V lookup: CDR1 SNHLY, CDR2 FYNNEI. Trimming stripped 7 bases from V and 3 bases from J, with 10 bases between.

This clone has just a few counts. The gene calls are TRBV19 and TRBJ2-1; TRBD2 matches 14 bases. After removal of 2 bases from V and 7 bases from J, the junction contained 4 bases not matched to a gene. The germline gives CDR1 LNHDA, CDR2 SQIVND (reference sequence). The CDR3 is made up of 16 amino acids. CDR3 residues: CASSIRLAGGINEQFF. The CDR3, as DNA: TGTGCCAGTAGTATAAGACTAGCGGGGGGGATAAATGAGCAGTTCTTC.

This chain joins TRBV6-6 and TRBJ2-1; 13 bases are shared with TRBD2. J gave up 2 bases and V 5 bases, and 0 bases lay outside the gene matches. CDR1 is MNHNY, CDR2 SVGAGI, per germline (reference sequence). The CDR3 loop spans 15 amino acids. As DNA, the CDR3 is TGTGCCAGCAGTGGACTAGCGGGGGCCTACAATGAGCAGTTCTTC. Translated: CASSGLAGAYNEQFF.

Here the CDR3 DNA reads TGTGCCAGCAGCTCGGGACTAGCGGGGGGCGGGCATACGCAGTATTTT. Amino acids: CASSSGLAGGGHTQYF. The rearrangement joins TRBV7-9 to TRBJ2-3; TRBD2 matches 15 bases. CDR1 SEHNR and CDR2 FQNEAQ come from the germline V gene (reference sequence). The CDR3 spans 16 residues. J lost 7 bases, V lost 4 bases, and 6 bases had no gene match.

This chain joins TRBV5-1 and TRBJ2-7, with TRBD1 matching over 11 bases. There are 15 residues in the CDR3. Losses at the gene ends were 1 base for V and 11 bases for J; bases not matched to a gene: 11. The germline gives CDR1 SGHRS, CDR2 YFSETQ. CDR3: CASSLIGGQGAQEYF. The CDR3 nucleotides are TGCGCCAGCAGCTTGATCGGTGGACAGGGGGCCCAGGAGTACTTC.

V and J are TRBV7-9 and TRBJ1-1; D uncertain. CDR1 and CDR2 from the germline V gene are SEHNR and FQNEAQ (reference sequence). CDR3 length: 13 amino acids. The V gene lost 5 bases and the J gene lost 5 bases, with 12 bases spanning the gap. The CDR3 loop reads CASSQITGTEAFF. The CDR3, as DNA: TGTGCCAGCAGCCAAATAACGGGGACTGAAGCTTTCTTT.

The chain uses TRBV10-2 and TRBJ1-5, with a possible D match to TRBD1 (6 bases). Per the germline V gene, CDR1 is WSHSY and CDR2 is SAAADI. Trimming removed 7 bases at V and 5 bases at J, with 15 bases between. CDR3 length equals 14 residues. CDR3 loop: CASMPRDTYQPQHF. CDR3 coding DNA: TGCGCCAGCATGCCCCGGGACACCTATCAGCCCCAGCATTTT.

V is TRBV24-1 and J is TRBJ2-2; 11 bases align to TRBD2. With 9 bases clipped from V and 1 base from J, the junction kept 3 bases outside the gene matches. Germline V gene data show CDR1 as KGHDR and CDR2 as SFDVKD. The CDR3 sequence is 15 residues long. CDR3 nucleotides: TGTGCCACCGGCGGGACTAGCGGGAACACCGGGGAGCTGTTTTTT. Translating gives CATGGTSGNTGELFF.